Listed below are T cell receptor beta chains from one sample, sequenced in a study of shared clonotypes between healthy human individuals. Profiling relied on immunoSEQ multiplex PCR, and the TCRdb table lists in-frame clones only, not all of them. The sample lists hundreds of thousands of clones, roughly 70% occurring once. Sequencing was done on a sample of memory CD4+ T cells sorted from blood. Every receptor here comes from a woman in her twenties or thirties in good health. CDR3s include the opening cysteine and the closing phenylalanine or tryptophan. The order of the fields is clone size, D gene, V gene, J gene, CDR3 DNA, CDR3 protein. D genes are given only for firm matches. Clone size appears in some rows only: once, few, many, or a class for an expanded clone.

>-|-|TRBV2|TRBJ1-1
TGTGCCAGCAGTTTGCAGGTTGTATCGGGTGAAGCTTTCTTT
CASSLQVVSGEAFF
>-|TRBD2|TRBV28|TRBJ2-7
TGTGCCGGGGCGGGAGTCTCGGGGGAGCAGTACTTC
CAGAGVSGEQYF
>-|-|TRBV6-1|TRBJ1-4
TGTGCCAGCTCAGGGGCCCGAAAGGGAAAACTGTTTTTT
CASSGARKGKLFF
>-|-|TRBV5-8|TRBJ1-5
TGTGCCAGCAGCTTTCCGACAGGCAATCAGCCCCAGCATTTT
CASSFPTGNQPQHF
>-|TRBD1|TRBV7-8|TRBJ2-3
TGTGCCAGCAGCTTCCGGACAGGGGGGGCTAGCGGATACACAGATACGCAGTATTTT
CASSFRTGGASGYTDTQYF
>-|TRBD2|TRBV5-1|TRBJ2-5
TGCGCCAGCACCTTTAGCGGGAGGGCCCGAGAGACCCAGTACTTC
CASTFSGRARETQYF
>few|TRBD1|TRBV7-8|TRBJ1-5
TGTGCCAGCAGCTCCAATCGACAGGGAAGTTTGGGAAGACAGCCCCAGCATTTT
CASSSNRQGSLGRQPQHF
>-|-|TRBV28|TRBJ2-5
TGTGCCGCGGGTAGCGGCCAAGAAGGGACCCAGTACTTC
CAAGSGQEGTQYF
>-|-|TRBV11-2|TRBJ2-1
TGTGCCAGCAGCTTAGTTTCGGGCCTCGGGGATGAGCAGTTCTTC
CASSLVSGLGDEQFF
>-|TRBD2|TRBV19|TRBJ2-3
TGTGCCAGTGGATCTAGCGGGGGCACAGATACGCAGTATTTT
CASGSSGGTDTQYF
>few|TRBD2|TRBV6-5|TRBJ2-6
TGTGCCAGCATGCGGGAGGCGGCTGGGGCCAACGTCCTGACTTTC
CASMREAAGANVLTF
>-|TRBD1|TRBV2|TRBJ2-6
TGTGCCAGCACCTCACAGGGGGCTAGTGGGGCCAACGTCCTGACTTTC
CASTSQGASGANVLTF
>many|-|TRBV28|TRBJ1-5
TGTGCCAGCAGTCCCCGAGTGGGGGGCGACTCGTCGGGCAATCAGCCCCAGCATTTT
CASSPRVGGDSSGNQPQHF
>-|-|TRBV25-1|TRBJ1-2
TGTGCCAGCAGTGTATCACTTGGTGGGCATGGCTACACCTTC
CASSVSLGGHGYTF
>-|-|TRBV18|TRBJ1-1
TGTGCCACCAGTCCAGACAGGACTGAAGCTTTCTTT
CATSPDRTEAFF
>many|-|TRBV5-1|TRBJ2-6
TGCGCCAGCAGCCCCGGTGGGGCTGGGGCCAACGTCCTGACTTTC
CASSPGGAGANVLTF
>few|-|TRBV5-1|TRBJ2-1
TGCGCCAGCAGCTTGTCAACGGCTTCCTACAATGAGCAGTTCTTC
CASSLSTASYNEQFF
>once|TRBD1|TRBV5-4|TRBJ2-5
TGTGCCAGCGCTAGGACAGGGCAAGAGACCCAGTACTTC
CASARTGQETQYF
>few|-|TRBV29-1|TRBJ2-5
TGCAGCGTTAATGGGGGGGCCCAAGAGACCCAGTACTTC
CSVNGGAQETQYF
>many|-|TRBV6-6|TRBJ1-4
TGTGCCAGCAGTTACGGGGATTGGACGGAAAAACTGTTTTTT
CASSYGDWTEKLFF
>-|-|TRBV21-1|TRBJ2-1
TGTGCCAGCGAAGACGGGACTAGCGGGAGGGAGAGCTCCTACAATGAGCAGTTCTTC
CASEDGTSGRESSYNEQFF
>few|-|TRBV7-8|TRBJ1-2
TGTGCCAGCAGCTTAGTCCCGGGGGACTATGGCTACACCTTC
CASSLVPGDYGYTF
>-|TRBD1|TRBV7-9|TRBJ2-5
TGTGCCAGCAGCTCCAGGACAGGGGCAGAGACCCAGTACTTC
CASSSRTGAETQYF
>few|TRBD2|TRBV6-4|TRBJ2-3
TGTGCCAGCAGCCCTGGACTAGAAACAGATACGCAGTATTTT
CASSPGLETDTQYF
>-|-|TRBV7-8|TRBJ2-7
TGTGCCAGCAGCTTAGCGTTAGGTCTGGGGCCACGGGGCGAGCAGTACTTC
CASSLALGLGPRGEQYF
>few|TRBD1|TRBV28|TRBJ1-5
TGTGCCAGCGGTTGGACAGGGGGTGACCGCGGCAATCAGCCCCAGCATTTT
CASGWTGGDRGNQPQHF
>-|TRBD1|TRBV6-1|TRBJ1-2
TGTGCCAGCAGAGTTGCGGGACAGAACTATGGCTACACCTTC
CASRVAGQNYGYTF
>-|-|TRBV10-2|TRBJ2-1
TGCGCCACCCGCCCTAAAGCGGGCCCCTACAATGAGCAGTTCTTC
CATRPKAGPYNEQFF
>-|-|TRBV5-1|TRBJ1-1
TGCGCCAGCAGCTTGGGACAGGCGAAGAACACTGAAGCTTTCTTT
CASSLGQAKNTEAFF
>-|-|TRBV30|TRBJ2-2
TGTGCCTGGGGGAGCGGTACCGGGGAGCTGTTTTTT
CAWGSGTGELFF
>-|TRBD1|TRBV7-9|TRBJ1-1
TGTGCCAGCAGCCGGGACAGCCTGAACACTGAAGCTTTCTTT
CASSRDSLNTEAFF
>-|TRBD1|TRBV9|TRBJ1-5
TGTGCCAGCAGCGGTACAGGGGATCAGCCCCAGCATTTT
CASSGTGDQPQHF
>-|-|TRBV25-1|TRBJ2-1
TGTGCCAGCAGTGAAAGAGGGGGAGCGGGAAGCTCCTACAATGAGCAGTTCTTC
CASSERGGAGSSYNEQFF
>many|-|TRBV6-1|TRBJ2-6
TGTGCCAGCAGTGAACAGACCCTTCCCTCTGGGGCCAACGTCCTGACTTTC
CASSEQTLPSGANVLTF
>-|-|TRBV19|TRBJ1-5
TGTGCCAGTAGTAGAGGACGTTGGGGGAAAGATAATCAGCCCCAGCATTTT
CASSRGRWGKDNQPQHF
>-|-|TRBV6-1|TRBJ1-2
TGTGCCAGCAGTGAACCCGCCGGACTTGATGGCTACACCTTC
CASSEPAGLDGYTF
>-|-|TRBV5-1|TRBJ2-7
TGCGCCAGCAGTCCCGGGACGGAGGGCTCCGAGCAGTACTTC
CASSPGTEGSEQYF
>few|-|TRBV7-4|TRBJ2-7
TGTGCCAGCAGCTTAATAAGGGCCGGGGACGAGCAGTACTTC
CASSLIRAGDEQYF
>-|-|TRBV19|TRBJ2-5
TGTGCCAGTAGTAACCAATACCAAGAGACCCAGTACTTC
CASSNQYQETQYF
>-|TRBD2|TRBV29-1|TRBJ2-5
TGCAGCGTTGATCTAGCGGTAGCGTCACAAGAGACCCAGTACTTC
CSVDLAVASQETQYF
>-|TRBD1|TRBV29-1|TRBJ1-1
TGCAGCGTGGGGACAGACACTGAAGCTTTCTTT
CSVGTDTEAFF
>-|-|TRBV5-1|TRBJ2-3
TGCGCCAGCAGCTTTTTAGGGGATAGTGGAGATACGCAGTATTTT
CASSFLGDSGDTQYF